The rows below give T cell receptor beta chains drawn from one sample of a study of neurological immune-mediated disorders. TCRdb called the 5' RACE reads again in MiXCR, with one record for every CDR3 protein. The sample holds roughly 66,000 distinct CDR3 sequences, around 4.8% seen once. Sequenced sample: PBMCs. The receptor source for this set is an older woman with multiple sclerosis. Both conserved end residues are part of each CDR3. A D gene is named only where the DNA matches it firmly. The size entry is marked missing in some rows and otherwise reads once, few, many or a size class.

size,length,D,J,V,CDR3,DNA
many,13,-,TRBJ2-2,TRBV24-1,CASGHSNTGELFF,TGTGCCTCGGGACACTCGAACACCGGGGAGCTGTTTTTT
many,15,-,TRBJ2-3,TRBV27,CASRNRGLSTDTQYF,TGTGCCAGCAGAAACAGGGGACTCAGCACAGATACGCAGTATTTT
many,15,TRBD2,TRBJ2-2,TRBV9,CASSPLSGSPGELFF,TGTGCCAGCAGCCCCTTAAGCGGGAGCCCCGGGGAGCTGTTTTTT
many,14,TRBD1,TRBJ1-2,TRBV19,CASSIAGQGSGYTF,TGTGCCAGTAGTATAGCTGGACAGGGGTCGGGCTACACCTTC
many,16,TRBD1,TRBJ2-3,TRBV6-5,CASSYGSTGILYTQYF,TGTGCCAGCAGTTACGGGTCGACAGGGATTCTCTATACGCAGTATTTT
many,17,TRBD2,TRBJ2-1,TRBV5-1,CASSSGLAGYSYNEQFF,TGCGCCAGCAGCTCGGGACTAGCGGGATACTCCTACAATGAGCAGTTCTTC
many,15,-,TRBJ2-6,TRBV27,CASRPGGLGANVLTF,TGTGCCAGCAGGCCCGGGGGGCTGGGGGCCAACGTCCTGACTTTC
many,13,TRBD2,TRBJ2-7,TRBV7-2,CASSFSSGTEQYF,TGTGCCAGCAGCTTCTCTAGCGGGACCGAGCAGTACTTC
-,15,-,TRBJ2-7,TRBV20-1,CSANHRAYMNYEQYF,TGCAGTGCTAATCACAGGGCCTACATGAACTACGAGCAGTACTTC
-,15,TRBD1,TRBJ2-2,TRBV7-2,CASSLDRGPTGELFF,TGTGCCAGCAGCTTGGACAGGGGTCCCACCGGGGAGCTGTTTTTT
many,14,TRBD1,TRBJ2-1,TRBV24-1,CATSDGQGLNEQFF,TGTGCCACCAGTGATGGACAGGGCCTTAATGAGCAGTTCTTC
many,14,-,TRBJ1-3,TRBV20-1,CSAVDRLSGNTIYF,TGCAGTGCCGTAGACAGACTCTCTGGAAACACCATATATTTT
many,13,-,TRBJ1-5,TRBV12-3/TRBV12-4,CASSLTGNQPQHF,TGTGCCAGCAGTCTAACAGGCAATCAGCCCCAGCATTTT
many,14,-,TRBJ2-7,TRBV5-1,CASRRRAGGYEQYF,TGCGCCAGCAGACGGAGGGCAGGGGGCTACGAGCAGTACTTC
many,14,-,TRBJ1-1,TRBV7-4,CASSPFLMNTEAFF,TGTGCCAGCAGCCCCTTCCTCATGAACACTGAAGCTTTCTTT
-,14,-,TRBJ1-1,TRBV3-1,CASSHLRGGTEAFF,TGTGCCAGCAGCCACCTACGGGGTGGGACTGAAGCTTTCTTT
many,13,TRBD2,TRBJ2-5,TRBV2,CASSVRERETQYF,TGTGCCAGCAGTGTGCGGGAGAGAGAGACCCAGTACTTC
few,14,-,TRBJ2-1,TRBV6-6,CASSYSGRPNEQFF,TGTGCCAGCAGTTACTCTGGCAGGCCCAATGAGCAGTTCTTC
few,14,TRBD2,TRBJ2-2,TRBV6-5,CASSVAGITGELFF,TGTGCCAGCAGCGTAGCGGGAATCACCGGGGAGCTGTTTTTT
few,12,-,TRBJ2-3,TRBV20-1,CSNRGSTDTQYF,TGCAGTAACCGGGGGAGCACAGATACGCAGTATTTT
many,12,-,TRBJ1-2,TRBV12-3/TRBV12-4,CASSLSGAGDTF,TGTGCCAGCAGTTTATCCGGGGCCGGAGACACCTTC
few,13,-,TRBJ1-2,TRBV27,CASSPSGVAGYTF,TGTGCCAGCAGCCCGTCAGGGGTGGCTGGCTACACCTTC
many,15,TRBD2,TRBJ2-2,TRBV20-1,CSAVYGTSRTGELFF,TGCAGTGCGGTGTACGGGACTAGCAGGACCGGGGAGCTGTTTTTT
many,14,-,TRBJ1-6,TRBV7-2,CASSPDRFNSPLHF,TGTGCCAGCAGCCCCGACAGATTCAATTCACCCCTCCACTTT
many,15,TRBD1,TRBJ1-6,TRBV4-2,CASSQDRDRNSPLHF,TGTGCCAGCAGCCAAGATCGGGACAGAAATTCACCCCTCCACTTT
many,15,TRBD2,TRBJ2-1,TRBV12-3/TRBV12-4,CASSWGTRAYNEQFF,TGTGCCAGCAGTTGGGGGACTAGGGCCTACAATGAGCAGTTCTTC
many,15,TRBD2,TRBJ2-1,TRBV6-6,CASSDGLAAYNEQFF,TGTGCCAGCAGTGATGGACTAGCGGCCTACAATGAGCAGTTCTTC
many,11,-,TRBJ2-7,TRBV30,CAWSPSYEQYF,TGTGCCTGGAGTCCCTCCTACGAGCAGTACTTC